Below, 27 T cell receptor beta chains from the same sample are listed, as sequenced in a study of blood T cells in healthy people across ages. Together with a sample-barcoded 5' primer, a J-beta primer mix was included in a second PCR lasting about 6 to 12 cycles. From the 5' RACE reads, TCRdb called clonotypes with MiXCR, one entry per CDR3 protein. Here the sample spans just under 750,000 distinct CDR3 sequences, 20% to 25% being singletons. The source material was blood. The receptors were gathered from a man in his 70s in good health.

This chain joins TRBV25-1 and TRBJ2-1; TRBD2 might be the D (5 bases). Trimming took off 1 base at V and 0 bases at J, with 10 bases between the two ends. Germline lookup yields CDR1 MGHDK and CDR2 SYGVNS. This CDR3 has 16 residues. The CDR3 loop is CASSEFPGGSYNEQFF. CDR3 bases: TGTGCCAGCAGTGAATTCCCAGGAGGCTCCTACAATGAGCAGTTCTTC.

A single count supports this clonotype. This chain links TRBV20-1 with TRBJ1-5; maybe TRBD1 (5 bases). The CDR3 runs 16 residues. The germline V gene encodes CDR1 DFQATT and CDR2 SNEGSKA (reference sequence). Between the trimmed V and J ends, which lost 3 bases and 5 bases, there was a span of 20 bases. The CDR3 nucleotides read TGCAGTGCTAGGGAAACGGGACTCAGGGCGGATCAGCCCCAGCATTTT. Its protein product is CSARETGLRADQPQHF.

V is TRBV20-1 and J is TRBJ2-3; 8 nucleotides match TRBD2. Looked up from germline, CDR1 is DFQATT and CDR2 is SNEGSKA (reference sequence). There are 15 residues in the CDR3. The J segment lost 0 bases and the V segment lost 5 bases, leaving 7 bases of the junction unmatched. The CDR3 sequence: CSALLAALSTDTQYF. CDR3 nucleotides: TGCAGTGCTTTACTAGCGGCTCTCAGCACAGATACGCAGTATTTT.

J is TRBJ2-1 and V is TRBV7-9, with 7 bases fitting TRBD2. This CDR3 has 16 amino acids. J was trimmed by 6 bases and V by 5 bases; bases with no gene match: 13. Germline values: CDR1 SEHNR, CDR2 FQNEAQ (reference sequence). The CDR3 spells CASSKDTSVQSNEQFF. In DNA form, the CDR3 reads TGTGCCAGCAGCAAAGATACTAGCGTCCAATCCAATGAGCAGTTCTTC.

The V and J genes are TRBV9 and TRBJ2-1; 7 nucleotides line up with TRBD2. V gave up 0 bases and J gave up 0 bases; unmatched junction bases: 0. From germline, CDR1 is SGDLS and CDR2 YYNGEE. CDR3 size: 15 residues. CDR3 in amino acids: CASSVVAGSYNEQFF. In DNA form, the CDR3 reads TGTGCCAGCAGCGTAGTAGCGGGCTCCTACAATGAGCAGTTCTTC.

This clonotype was detected ten times or more. V usage is TRBV7-8 and J usage is TRBJ1-2; the D gene is possibly TRBD1 (5 bases). Germline CDR1 reads SGHVS; CDR2 reads FQNEAQ. The V end lost 4 bases, the J end lost 4 bases, and 13 bases lay between the germline ends. This CDR3 is built from 14 residues. DNA for the CDR3: TGTGCCAGCAGCTCGACAGAGCTCAGCTATGGCTACACCTTC. Protein sequence: CASSSTELSYGYTF.

A few counts support this clonotype. CDR3 sequence (DNA): TGCAGTGCTCGGGGACTATCGCACTACGAGCAGTACTTC. It encodes CSARGLSHYEQYF. The rearrangement links TRBV20-1 to TRBJ2-7, with TRBD2 identical over 7 bases. V shed 5 bases and J 3 bases; nucleotides not matched to a gene: 7. In germline, CDR1 is DFQATT, CDR2 SNEGSKA (reference sequence). The CDR3 has 13 amino acids.

The chain uses TRBV7-2 and TRBJ2-3; the D gene is possibly TRBD2 (7 bases). CDR3 length equals 17 residues. Germline CDR1 reads SGHTA; CDR2 reads FQGNSA. Trimming left V 5 bases short and J 1 base short, with 19 bases between. The CDR3 spells CASSLNGGPRRTDTQYF. In DNA, the CDR3 is TGTGCCAGCAGCCTAAACGGGGGGCCACGACGCACAGATACGCAGTATTTT.

This clonotype was seen a single time. This chain joins TRBV4-2 and TRBJ2-7; no clear D. CDR1 and CDR2 (germline): LGHNA, YNFKEQ. CDR3 length equals 16 residues. V lost 1 base and J 1 base, leaving 14 bases between the germline ends. CDR3 loop: CASSQGTSENSYEQYF. The CDR3 DNA follows: TGTGCCAGCAGCCAAGGAACCAGCGAAAATTCCTACGAGCAGTACTTC.

This clonotype was seen at least ten times. V usage is TRBV24-1 and J usage is TRBJ1-1; D is unclear. Trimming removed 8 bases at V and 10 bases at J, with 10 bases between. The CDR3 extends over 10 amino acids. Germline CDR1 reads KGHDR; CDR2 reads SFDVKD. The DNA for the CDR3 is TGTGCCACCACCCACTTTGGAGCTTTCTTT. It translates to CATTHFGAFF.

In this sample, this clonotype turned up a few times. The chain recombines TRBV9 with TRBJ1-1; perhaps TRBD1 as D (6 bases). The CDR3 is 12 amino acids. CDR1 and CDR2 from the germline V gene are SGDLS and YYNGEE. The V and J ends lost 0 bases and 13 bases respectively, with 13 bases between them. The chain's CDR3 is CASSVGGAVLFF. CDR3 coding DNA: TGTGCCAGCAGCGTAGGGGGGGCAGTACTTTTCTTT.

This clonotype has a handful of counts. This chain uses TRBV9 with TRBJ2-3, with 7 bases aligning to TRBD2. Trimming cost V 4 bases and J 4 bases; bases outside gene matches: 9. In germline, CDR1 is SGDLS, CDR2 YYNGEE. The CDR3 loop spans 15 amino acids. The CDR3 nucleotides read TGTGCCAGCAGCCCCGCGGGAGTGAGGGCAGATACGCAGTATTTT. It codes for CASSPAGVRADTQYF.

Remarks on this clonotype: This clone may be a read error of a much larger clone one base away. The rearrangement uses TRBV20-1 and TRBJ1-2; a possible D gene is TRBD1 (6 bases). The CDR3 loop spans 14 amino acids. Germline CDR1 is DFQATT and CDR2 is SNEGSKA (reference sequence). The V and J ends lost 2 bases and 5 bases respectively, with 15 bases between them. In DNA form, the CDR3 reads TGCAGTGCTAGACGCAGGGGACACATGTATGGCTACACCTTC. Amino acid sequence: CSARRRGHMYGYTF.

The rearrangement uses TRBV6-5 and TRBJ1-4; TRBD1 might be the D (5 bases). Germline V gene data show CDR1 as MNHEY and CDR2 as SVGAGI. The V end lost 6 bases, the J end lost 3 bases, and 17 bases lay between the germline ends. The CDR3 runs to 16 residues. CDR3 nucleotide sequence: TGTGCCAGCAGACCCGACAGTGGCGTAGCTAATGAAAAACTGTTTTTT. This codes for CASRPDSGVANEKLFF.

The chain combines TRBV27 with TRBJ2-1, with no clear D. The tail of the sequence fits TRBJ2-7 better, so the J call may be wrong. This CDR3 has 12 residues. The germline CDR1 and CDR2 sequences are MNHEY and SMNVEV (reference sequence). CDR3 loop: CASRKGLYEQYF. The CDR3, as DNA: TGTGCCAGCAGAAAGGGCCTCTACGAGCAGTACTTC.

V is TRBV6-1 and J is TRBJ1-2; D possibly corresponds to TRBD1 (6 bases). CDR1 MNHNS and CDR2 SASEGT come from the germline V gene. V dropped 4 bases and J dropped 4 bases, with 13 bases sitting between them. CDR3 size: 14 residues. CDR3 nucleotide sequence: TGTGCCAGCAGTGCCACGGGACAAAGCTATGGCTACACCTTC. It codes for CASSATGQSYGYTF.

This chain joins TRBV27 and TRBJ1-6, with unresolved D. The ends were cut back, 4 bases at V and 10 bases at J, with 14 bases in the middle. In germline, CDR1 is MNHEY, CDR2 SMNVEV (reference sequence). This CDR3 comprises 14 residues. CDR3 in amino acids: CASSYGRNDSPLHF. The CDR3 DNA reads TGTGCCAGCAGTTATGGAAGGAACGACTCACCCCTCCACTTT.

This clonotype was seen just once. J is TRBJ1-2 and V is TRBV12-3 or TRBV12-4; a weak D match, TRBD1 (5 bases). The CDR3 length is 13 residues. With 3 bases removed from V and 8 bases from J, the gap between germline ends came to 13 bases. Here the CDR3 DNA reads TGTGCCAGCAGTTTCATCCCAGGGACCGGCTACACCTTC. This sequence encodes CASSFIPGTGYTF.

This clonotype was detected a few times. V usage is TRBV11-2 and J usage is TRBJ2-5; D call uncertain. The V end lost 3 bases, the J end lost 5 bases, and 16 bases lay between the germline ends. The CDR3 is made up of 15 amino acids. In germline, CDR1 is SGHAT, CDR2 FQNNGV. CDR3 protein: CASSFQPAVRETQYF. CDR3 sequence (DNA): TGTGCCAGCAGCTTCCAGCCGGCCGTCCGGGAGACCCAGTACTTC.

This clonotype was seen at least ten times. This chain joins TRBV5-1 and TRBJ1-1; 7 bases are shared with TRBD1. The V segment lost 4 bases and the J segment 1 base; nucleotides outside the gene matches: 1. This CDR3 comprises 13 residues. Germline CDR1 SGHRS, CDR2 YFSETQ. CDR3: CASSGTANTEAFF. The CDR3 DNA follows: TGCGCCAGCAGCGGGACAGCGAACACTGAAGCTTTCTTT.

This clonotype appeared a few times. This rearrangement joins TRBV20-1 to TRBJ2-3; TRBD2 aligns across 8 bases. J lost 2 bases, V lost 1 base, and 2 bases had no gene match. The germline V gene has CDR1 DFQATT and CDR2 SNEGSKA (reference sequence). This CDR3 has 14 residues. The CDR3 spells CSARGAGVTDTQYF. In DNA, the CDR3 is TGCAGTGCTAGAGGAGCGGGGGTCACAGATACGCAGTATTTT.

This clonotype appeared a few times. The chain combines TRBV6-1 with TRBJ2-6; D remains unclear. Germline V gives CDR1 MNHNS, CDR2 SASEGT. The CDR3 covers 17 residues. Trimming removed 6 bases at V and 0 bases at J, with 15 bases between. CDR3 in DNA: TGTGCCAGCAGGAAAGAAGGGTTCAACTCTGGGGCCAACGTCCTGACTTTC. The encoded protein is CASRKEGFNSGANVLTF.

This clonotype was seen a few times. The chain carries TRBV5-1 and TRBJ2-5; no definite D call. CDR3 size: 14 residues. The ends were cut back, 3 bases at V and 7 bases at J, with 16 bases in the middle. In germline, CDR1 is SGHRS, CDR2 YFSETQ. The CDR3 loop reads CASSSSDPPGTQYF. The CDR3, as DNA: TGCGCCAGCAGCTCGTCCGACCCGCCAGGGACCCAGTACTTC.

The rearrangement links TRBV20-1 to TRBJ2-7, with 9 bases aligning to TRBD2. The closer fit of TRBJ2-5 to the DNA end suggests the J call may be wrong. The CDR3 has 13 amino acids. Germline CDR1 DFQATT, CDR2 SNEGSKA (reference sequence). The CDR3 DNA reads TGCAGTGCTAGAGCGACTAGCGGAGAGACCCAGTACTTC. As protein: CSARATSGETQYF.

V and J are TRBV12-3 or TRBV12-4 and TRBJ1-1, with D perhaps TRBD1 (6 bases). With 4 bases removed from V and 4 bases from J, the gap between germline ends came to 13 bases. This CDR3 contains 14 residues. CDR3 in amino acids: CASSWNRASTEAFF. The CDR3 bases are TGTGCCAGCAGTTGGAACAGGGCGAGCACTGAAGCTTTCTTT.

This clonotype was picked up one time. The chain links TRBV12-3 or TRBV12-4 to TRBJ2-2; TRBD1 matches at 10 bases. The CDR3 is 16 residues long. The J segment lost 3 bases and the V segment lost 8 bases, leaving 9 bases of the junction unmatched. CDR3 protein: CASSHGQGVHTGELFF. The CDR3 DNA sequence: TGTGCCAGCTCCCACGGACAGGGGGTCCACACCGGGGAGCTGTTTTTT.

This clonotype was detected ten times or more. The J gene is TRBJ2-3, the V gene TRBV5-5, with TRBD2 identical over 11 bases. The CDR3 is 16 residues long. Germline V gives CDR1 SGHKS, CDR2 YYEKEE (reference sequence). J gave up 4 bases and V 4 bases, and 8 bases lay outside the gene matches. CDR3 coding DNA: TGTGCCAGCAGCCCTCTAGCGGGGGGACTCGCAGATACGCAGTATTTT. Translated, it gives CASSPLAGGLADTQYF.